In this sample, the clone carrying this TCR beta chain turned up once. This specimen belongs to a study of blood T cell repertoires in COVID-19. Study at large: There were acute and convalescent COVID-19 samples, and they came from the United States, Italy and Spain. The cDNA or gDNA used as material had been derived from T cells, B-cell-depleted T cells, or PBMCs.

How the authors handled the data: Amplification of reference gene primers was used by the study to estimate nucleated cell counts. Repertoires were generated with immunoSEQ multiplex PCR, while TCRdb's copy carries only in-frame clones and drops some. From that table come the V and J calls and clone size; the DNA was used to work out D and trimming. The table lists approximately 270,000 clones, about four fifths of them singletons. The V gene lost 4 bases and the J gene lost 0 bases, with 10 bases spanning the gap. The CDR3 length is 15 residues. Germline CDR1 and CDR2: LGHDT and YNNKEL (reference sequence).

This sequence was found in a man older than 75 with acute or convalescent COVID-19. J is TRBJ2-1 and V is TRBV3-1 (or the pseudogene TRBV3-2); perhaps TRBD1 as D (7 bases). The sequencing input was peripheral blood. CDR3 DNA sequence: TGTGCCAGCAGCCCCAGGGGGGACTCCTACAATGAGCAGTTCTTC. Translating gives CASSPRGDSYNEQFF.